Here is one TCR beta chain with its context. The data were produced by immunoSEQ multiplex PCR, yet TCRdb's version contains in-frame clones alone and is incomplete. Among hundreds of thousands of clones listed, approximately 86% were seen once. Germline V lookup: CDR1 SGHRS, CDR2 YFSETQ. The CDR3 covers 15 residues. V lost 3 bases, J lost 3 bases, and 1 base stayed unmatched. This sample was included in a study of blood T cell repertoires in COVID-19. The chain joins TRBV5-1 to TRBJ2-2, with TRBD1 matching 11 bases. What was sequenced was peripheral blood. This clonotype was obtained from an older woman with COVID-19, enrolled during active disease. CDR3 nucleotides: TGCGCCAGCAGCTCGGGACAGGGGGACACCGGGGAGCTGTTTTTT. Protein: CASSSGQGDTGELFF. The full variable domain, in which reference TRBV5-1 and TRBJ2-2 provide the parts outside the CDR3, is KAGVTQTPRYLIKTRGQQVTLSCSPISGHRSVSWYQQTPGQGLQFLFEYFSETQRNKGNFPGRFSGRQFSNSRSEMNVSTLELGDSALYLCASSSGQGDTGELFFGEGSRLTVL.